The T cell receptor (beta chain) under discussion was sequenced for a study of T-cell memory formation after mild COVID-19. Turning to the study itself: The two donors had largely donor-specific TCR clusters.

The study's findings and limits: Clones contracting over day 15 to 85 were CD4/CD8 balanced, with later expanders leaning CD4+. The study detected some responding clones in pre-infection memory, suggesting cross-reactive memory joined.

Remarks on this clonotype: The antigen is not known.

Sample barcodes and UMIs were carried by the TCR alpha and TCR beta cDNA libraries that 5'RACE generated with constant-segment primers. TCRdb analysed the 5' RACE reads with MiXCR anew, one entry per CDR3 protein. The data show 200,000 to 300,000 distinct CDR3 sequences, 15% seen once. V lost 2 bases to trimming and J lost 5 bases; unmatched junction nucleotides: 5. The CDR3 totals 14 residues. Germline-derived CDR1 and CDR2 are KGHSH and LQKENI. Sequencing used PBMCs or a T cell subset sorted from them (not recorded which). V is TRBV18 and J is TRBJ2-5; 7 bases line up with TRBD2. The sequence was collected from an adult woman who had mild COVID-19 (a few samples of this study predate the infection). Cell type and time point are not known. The CDR3 loop is CASSPVPSGETQYF. Here the CDR3 DNA reads TGTGCCAGCTCACCAGTCCCTAGCGGCGAGACCCAGTACTTC.